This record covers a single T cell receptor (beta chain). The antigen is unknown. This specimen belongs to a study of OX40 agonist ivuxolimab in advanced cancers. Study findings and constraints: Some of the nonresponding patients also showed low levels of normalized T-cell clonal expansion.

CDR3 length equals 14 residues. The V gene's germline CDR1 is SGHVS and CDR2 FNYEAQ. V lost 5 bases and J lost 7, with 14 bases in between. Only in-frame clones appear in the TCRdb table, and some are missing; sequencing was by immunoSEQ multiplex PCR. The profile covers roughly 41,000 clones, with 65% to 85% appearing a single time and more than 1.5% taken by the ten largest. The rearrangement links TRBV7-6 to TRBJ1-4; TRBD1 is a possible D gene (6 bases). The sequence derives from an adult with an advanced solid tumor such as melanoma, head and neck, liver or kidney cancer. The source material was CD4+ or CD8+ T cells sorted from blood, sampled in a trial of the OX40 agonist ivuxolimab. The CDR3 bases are TGTGCCAGCAGCCCCCCCAGGGGACCTGAAAAACTGTTTTTT. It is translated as CASSPPRGPEKLFF.